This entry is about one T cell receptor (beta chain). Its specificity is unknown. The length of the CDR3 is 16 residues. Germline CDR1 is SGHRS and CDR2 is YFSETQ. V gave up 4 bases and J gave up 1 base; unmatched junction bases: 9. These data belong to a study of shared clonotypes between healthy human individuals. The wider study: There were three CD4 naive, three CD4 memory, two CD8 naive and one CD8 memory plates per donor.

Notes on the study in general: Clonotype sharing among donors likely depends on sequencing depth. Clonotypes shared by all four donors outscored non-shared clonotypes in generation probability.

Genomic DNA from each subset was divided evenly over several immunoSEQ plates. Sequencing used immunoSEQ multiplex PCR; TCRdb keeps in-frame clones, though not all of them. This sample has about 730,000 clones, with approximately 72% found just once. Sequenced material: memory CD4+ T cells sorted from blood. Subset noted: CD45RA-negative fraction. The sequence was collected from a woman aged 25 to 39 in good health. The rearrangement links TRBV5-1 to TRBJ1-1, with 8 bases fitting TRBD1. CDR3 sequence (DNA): TGCGCCAGCAGCCCCCGGACAGGGACCCCGAACACTGAAGCTTTCTTT. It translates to CASSPRTGTPNTEAFF.